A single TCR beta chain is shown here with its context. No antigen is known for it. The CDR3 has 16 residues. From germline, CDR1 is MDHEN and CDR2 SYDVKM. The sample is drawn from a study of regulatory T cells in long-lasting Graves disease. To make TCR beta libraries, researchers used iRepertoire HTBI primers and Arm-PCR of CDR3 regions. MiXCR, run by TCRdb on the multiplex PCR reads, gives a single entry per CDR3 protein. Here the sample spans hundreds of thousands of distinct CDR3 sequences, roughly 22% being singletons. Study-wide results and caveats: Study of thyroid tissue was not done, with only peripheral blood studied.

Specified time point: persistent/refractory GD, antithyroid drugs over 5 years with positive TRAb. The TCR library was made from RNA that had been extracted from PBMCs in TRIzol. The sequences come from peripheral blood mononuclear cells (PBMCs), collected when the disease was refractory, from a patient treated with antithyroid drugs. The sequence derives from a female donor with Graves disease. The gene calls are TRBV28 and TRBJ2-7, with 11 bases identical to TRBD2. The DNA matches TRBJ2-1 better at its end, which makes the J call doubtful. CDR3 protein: CASSSGVAGGWDEQFF. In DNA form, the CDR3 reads TGTGCCAGCAGTTCCGGGGTAGCGGGAGGGTGGGATGAGCAGTTCTTC.